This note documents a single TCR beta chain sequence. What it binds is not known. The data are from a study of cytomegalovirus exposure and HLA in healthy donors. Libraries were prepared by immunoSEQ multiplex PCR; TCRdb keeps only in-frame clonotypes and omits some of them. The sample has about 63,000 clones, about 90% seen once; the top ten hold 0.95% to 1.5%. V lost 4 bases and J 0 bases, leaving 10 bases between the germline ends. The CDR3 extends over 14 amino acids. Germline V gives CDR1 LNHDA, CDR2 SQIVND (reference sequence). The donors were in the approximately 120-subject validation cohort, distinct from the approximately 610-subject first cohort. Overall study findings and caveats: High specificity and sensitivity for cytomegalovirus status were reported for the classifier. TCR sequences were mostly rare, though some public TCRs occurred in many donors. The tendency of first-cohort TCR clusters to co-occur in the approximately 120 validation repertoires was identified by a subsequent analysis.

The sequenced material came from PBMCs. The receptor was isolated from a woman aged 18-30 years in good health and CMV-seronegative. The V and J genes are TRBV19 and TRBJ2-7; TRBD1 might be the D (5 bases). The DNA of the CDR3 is TGTGCCAGTAGTAGGGATGGGGCCTCCTACGAGCAGTACTTC. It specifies CASSRDGASYEQYF. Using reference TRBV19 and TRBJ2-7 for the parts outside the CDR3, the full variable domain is DGGITQSPKYLFRKEGQNVTLSCEQNLNHDAMYWYRQDPGQGLRLIYYSQIVNDFQKGDIAEGYSVSREKKESFPLTVTSAQKNPTAFYLCASSRDGASYEQYFGPGTRLTVT.